A selection of T cell receptor beta chains follows, all from one sample in a study of blood T cell repertoires in COVID-19. Here immunoSEQ multiplex PCR was the method, and the copy in TCRdb shows in-frame clones only, minus some. The sample contains 250,000 to 350,000 clones, roughly 80% of which appear only once. The specimen was peripheral blood. The source is a person aged 65-85 years with COVID-19, enrolled during active disease. The conserved cysteine and the conserved F or W are not part of the CDR3 here. The D gene is left open where the match is weak. Expanded clones get a size class; other rows say once, few or many, or leave the size out.

length	size	D	V	CDR3
12	NA	NA	TRBV6-5	ASIADRRNSPLH
14	NA	NA	TRBV4-3	ASSQDQEVRRNTIY
12	NA	NA	TRBV6-6	ASSYAQRDQPQH
13	NA	TRBD1	TRBV7-6	ASSLDPDRAQPQH
13	NA	NA	TRBV10-3	AISEAGGDTGELF
10	NA	NA	TRBV30	AWSPQGYEQY
12	few	NA	TRBV9	ASSATGSNQPQH
14	NA	TRBD1	TRBV5-1	ASSLRGGLANEKLF
12	NA	NA	TRBV7-2	ASSYREVHSPLH
11	NA	TRBD1	TRBV28	ASSRDSTYEQY
14	NA	NA	TRBV4-2	ASSQATAGEHEKLF
13	NA	TRBD2	TRBV28	ASSFRLAGKETQY
12	once	NA	TRBV7-2	ASSASGTNYGYT
13	once	TRBD1	TRBV3-1/TRBV3-2	ASSPSGGAGQPQH
13	NA	TRBD1	TRBV7-7	ASSPDRSSGNTIY
11	NA	NA	TRBV7-3	ASSLTILNEQF
11	few	NA	TRBV7-2	ASSLPGNQPQH
12	once	NA	TRBV28	ASSDPGTHEKLF
12	NA	NA	TRBV28	ASNRRERVTEAF
13	NA	NA	TRBV5-5	ASSLAPNENQPQH
12	NA	TRBD2	TRBV3-1/TRBV3-2	ASSQTSGGYEQY
10	NA	NA	TRBV6-6	ASSYTQGPQH
12	NA	NA	TRBV29-1	SVEGRVGEHGYT
14	NA	NA	TRBV7-2	ASSLYAGRNTDTQY
11	NA	NA	TRBV12-3/TRBV12-4	ASSTTNYNEQF
13	NA	TRBD1	TRBV7-3	ASSNTGGIGDTQY
13	NA	TRBD1	TRBV28	ASSFSGTGAETQY
11	NA	NA	TRBV7-2	ASSPGSYNEQF
13	NA	TRBD1	TRBV28	ASSRFKQGARGYT
11	NA	NA	TRBV7-8	ASSPRAQGEAF
11	few	TRBD2	TRBV29-1	SDLAGVYNEQF
9	NA	NA	TRBV3-1/TRBV3-2	ASSQQGEQY
13	NA	NA	TRBV7-2	ASSSPIDSQETQY
13	NA	NA	TRBV19	ASSPDTVAKNIQY
13	NA	TRBD2	TRBV5-4	ASSLTSGRANEQF
13	NA	TRBD1	TRBV5-1	ASRLLGQGTAEQY
14	few	TRBD2	TRBV19	ASSPGLAGPTDTQY
12	NA	TRBD1	TRBV10-3	AIGRQGANQPQH
10	NA	TRBD2	TRBV30	AWSTGGDTQY
13	NA	NA	TRBV28	ASSFVGPPGSGYT
14	once	NA	TRBV7-9	ASSLAGLGPNTEAF
13	NA	TRBD1	TRBV9	ASSVAWDRTYEQY
13	NA	NA	TRBV7-8	ASSLTGGSTLKLF
11	NA	NA	TRBV7-2	ASSDSSNQPQH
11	NA	NA	TRBV6-2/TRBV6-3	ASSGTGSREQF
12	NA	TRBD1	TRBV5-4	ASSLEGGGEKLF
13	NA	TRBD2	TRBV28	ASSLRGGVVETQY